These 19 T cell receptor beta chains share one sample of origin, sequenced in a study of PD-1 blockade in mismatch repair-deficient tumors. Clones were read by immunoSEQ multiplex PCR, and TCRdb kept only the in-frame ones, dropping some. The repertoire has roughly 13,000 clones, 86% of them found once; the top ten carry approximately 5%. The antigens for these receptors are not known. Time point indicated: roughly ten-day in vitro stimulation with candidate neoantigen peptide 6. The sample was cells cultured in vitro, taken from a patient treated with pembrolizumab. The receptors come from an adult with mismatch repair-deficient cancer.

V gene TRBV28 combines with J gene TRBJ2-1; 10 nucleotides align to TRBD1. The CDR3 sequence is 16 residues long. Germline CDR1 MDHEN, CDR2 SYDVKM. With V trimmed by 4 bases and J by 0 bases, 3 bases remained unmatched. CDR3 loop: CASSSRTGGSYNEQFF. CDR3 nucleotides: TGTGCCAGCAGTTCGAGGACAGGGGGCTCCTACAATGAGCAGTTCTTC.

J is TRBJ1-4 and V is TRBV4-2, with unresolved D. Trimming cost V 5 bases and J 7 bases, with 8 bases left between them. Germline loops: CDR1 LGHNA, CDR2 YNFKEQ. This CDR3 has 12 residues. CDR3 bases: TGTGCCAGCAGCTTGACGAGTGAAAAACTGTTTTTT. This translates into CASSLTSEKLFF.

This sequence joins TRBV18 and TRBJ2-3, with TRBD2 matching over 11 bases. The CDR3 loop spans 14 amino acids. Germline V gene data show CDR1 as KGHSH and CDR2 as LQKENI. Germline trimming cut 5 bases from V and 6 bases from J; bases unmatched to any gene: 4. The CDR3 here is CASSAASGRDTQYF. Written as DNA, the CDR3 is TGTGCCAGCTCAGCGGCTAGCGGGAGGGATACGCAGTATTTT.

V and J are TRBV9 and TRBJ1-2; D gene unclear. The germline V gene has CDR1 SGDLS and CDR2 YYNGEE. The V end lost 0 bases, the J end lost 2 bases, and 20 bases lay between the germline ends. The CDR3 length is 18 residues. CDR3 nucleotides: TGTGCCAGCAGCGTAGTAGTGGGGTTTAGGAATTCCAACTATGGCTACACCTTC. Its protein product is CASSVVVGFRNSNYGYTF.

The chain couples TRBV30 to TRBJ1-2, with D tentatively TRBD1 (5 bases). Trimming left V 2 bases short and J 3 bases short, with 7 bases between. Germline lookup yields CDR1 GTSNPN and CDR2 SVGIG (reference sequence). The CDR3 is made up of 12 amino acids. DNA of the CDR3: TGTGCCTGGAGTCGGGGGGACTATGGCTACACCTTC. This sequence encodes CAWSRGDYGYTF.

V is TRBV27 and J is TRBJ2-1; D is unresolved. The V gene's germline CDR1 is MNHEY and CDR2 SMNVEV (reference sequence). The CDR3 has 12 residues. Trimming left V 3 bases short and J 7 bases short, with 7 bases between. The CDR3: CASSFYGNEQFF. The CDR3 DNA follows: TGTGCCAGCAGTTTCTATGGGAATGAGCAGTTCTTC.

The CDR3 loop is CASALAGFSDTQYF. CDR3 nucleotide sequence: TGTGCCAGCGCCCTAGCGGGATTTTCAGATACGCAGTATTTT. V usage is TRBV2 and J usage is TRBJ2-3; TRBD2 aligns across 9 bases. This CDR3 spans 14 amino acids. From germline, CDR1 is SNHLY and CDR2 FYNNEI. Trimming at V came to 8 bases and at J to 4 bases, leaving 7 bases not matched to a gene.

The V call is TRBV5-1, the J call TRBJ2-5; the match to TRBD2 covers 7 bases. J lost 3 bases, V lost 4 bases, and 9 bases had no gene match. This CDR3 is built from 15 residues. CDR1 is SGHRS and CDR2 is YFSETQ in the germline V gene. The CDR3 loop is CASSRSGLVEETQYF. The CDR3 DNA reads as TGCGCCAGCAGCAGGAGCGGACTAGTTGAAGAGACCCAGTACTTC.

This sequence joins TRBV6-6 and TRBJ1-5, with D unresolved. V lost 0 bases, J lost 6 bases, and 6 bases lay in between. Germline CDR1 is MNHNY and CDR2 is SVGAGI (reference sequence). The CDR3 extends over 13 amino acids. In DNA form, the CDR3 reads TGTGCCAGCAGTTACTCGAAATCTCAGCCCCAGCATTTT. It codes for CASSYSKSQPQHF.

This chain connects TRBV7-2 to TRBJ2-7; the D gene is possibly TRBD2 (5 bases). V lost 3 bases to trimming and J lost 3 bases, with 9 bases between them. The germline gives CDR1 SGHTA, CDR2 FQGNSA. The CDR3 covers 13 residues. The DNA of the CDR3 is TGTGCCAGCAGCTTTTGGGGAGACTACGAGCAGTACTTC. Residues: CASSFWGDYEQYF. The entire variable domain, with the rest obtained from reference TRBV7-2 and TRBJ2-7, is as follows: GAGVSQSPSNKVTEKGKDVELRCDPISGHTALYWYRQSLGQGLEFLIYFQGNSAPDKSGLPSDRFSAERTGGSVSTLTIQRTQQEDSAVYLCASSFWGDYEQYFGPGTRLTVT.

This clone was observed a few times. CDR3 region: CASSYSRGSQPQHF. CDR3 DNA: TGTGCCAGCAGTTACTCTCGGGGCTCTCAGCCCCAGCATTTT. The chain recombines TRBV6-5 with TRBJ1-5; possibly TRBD1 for D (5 bases). CDR3 length: 14 amino acids. Germline CDR1 is MNHEY and CDR2 is SVGAGI. The ends were cut back, 0 bases at V and 6 bases at J, with 9 bases in the middle.

The CDR3 sequence: CASSHLGQANEKLFF. Here the CDR3 DNA reads TGTGCCAGCAGCCACCTTGGACAGGCGAATGAAAAACTGTTTTTT. J is TRBJ1-4 and V is TRBV5-6; 7 bases are a match to TRBD1. CDR3 size: 15 residues. V dropped 4 bases and J dropped 5; count of bases not matched to a gene: 8. CDR1 is SGHDT, CDR2 YYEEEE, per germline.

Notes on this clone: Mismatch with germline at one junction end may stem from a read error. The chain joins TRBV7-7 to TRBJ2-1, with 8 bases lining up with TRBD2. CDR3 size: 17 residues. CDR1 is SSHAT, CDR2 FNYEAQ, per germline (reference sequence). In DNA form, the CDR3 reads TGTGCTAGCAGCTTAGCGCAGACTAGCGTCGGCGCTGATGAGCAGTTCTTC. It codes for CASSLAQTSVGADEQFF.

The chain joins TRBV5-1 to TRBJ1-4; D perhaps matches TRBD1 (6 bases). Germline lookup yields CDR1 SGHRS and CDR2 YFSETQ. The CDR3 loop spans 15 amino acids. Trimming pared 0 bases from V and 7 bases from J, leaving 13 bases between. This CDR3 reads CASSLDEQGGEKLFF. In nucleotides, the CDR3 is TGCGCCAGCAGCTTGGATGAACAGGGAGGTGAAAAACTGTTTTTT.

The CDR3 protein is CASSLGGLYNEQFF. As DNA, the CDR3 is TGCGCCAGCAGCTTGGGCGGTCTGTACAATGAGCAGTTCTTC. This chain uses TRBV5-1 with TRBJ2-1; no firm D call. Looked up from germline, CDR1 is SGHRS and CDR2 is YFSETQ. CDR3 length: 14 residues. The V end lost 0 bases, the J end lost 4 bases, and 8 bases lay between the germline ends.

V is TRBV27 and J is TRBJ2-3; TRBD2 agrees at 7 bases. V lost 4 bases to trimming and J lost 8 bases; unmatched junction nucleotides: 3. Germline CDR1 MNHEY, CDR2 SMNVEV (reference sequence). The CDR3 runs to 12 residues. The CDR3 coding sequence is TGTGCCAGCAGTTCCTCGGGGGGTACGCAGTATTTT. Encoded protein: CASSSSGGTQYF.

This chain links TRBV5-4 with TRBJ1-2; no clear D gene. V lost 0 bases and J lost 4, with 13 bases in between. Germline CDR1 SGHNT, CDR2 YYREEE (reference sequence). This CDR3 region has 15 residues. Here the CDR3 reads CASSLAKGSGYGYTF. In DNA form, the CDR3 reads TGTGCCAGCAGCTTGGCCAAGGGCTCAGGCTATGGCTACACCTTC.

V gene TRBV6-1 combines with J gene TRBJ1-3; a possible D gene is TRBD1 (6 bases). The germline gives CDR1 MNHNS, CDR2 SASEGT. This CDR3 has 17 amino acids. Trimming removed 1 base at V and 0 bases at J, with 13 bases between. DNA for the CDR3: TGTGCCAGCAGTGAAGGAGGGGGGTTCTACTCTGGAAACACCATATATTTT. Protein: CASSEGGGFYSGNTIYF.

The rearrangement joins TRBV6-6 to TRBJ2-5; unclear D gene. CDR3 length: 13 amino acids. CDR1 and CDR2 (germline): MNHNY, SVGAGI (reference sequence). The V end lost 4 bases, the J end lost 7 bases, and 13 bases lay between the germline ends. This chain's CDR3 is CASSFMFSGTQYF. CDR3 in DNA: TGTGCCAGCAGTTTCATGTTTTCAGGGACCCAGTACTTC.